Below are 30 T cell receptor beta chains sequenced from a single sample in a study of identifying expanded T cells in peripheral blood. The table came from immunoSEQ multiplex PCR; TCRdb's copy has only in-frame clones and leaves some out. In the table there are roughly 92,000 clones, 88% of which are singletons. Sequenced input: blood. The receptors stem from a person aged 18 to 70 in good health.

The CDR3 nucleotides read TGTGCCAGCAATTGGGGGCCCGGCAAAAACATTCAGTACTTC. This encodes CASNWGPGKNIQYF. The chain joins TRBV5-6 to TRBJ2-4; maybe TRBD1 (6 bases). CDR1 is SGHDT and CDR2 is YYEEEE in the germline V gene. V was trimmed by 6 bases and J by 3 bases, leaving 13 bases between them. CDR3 length: 14 amino acids.

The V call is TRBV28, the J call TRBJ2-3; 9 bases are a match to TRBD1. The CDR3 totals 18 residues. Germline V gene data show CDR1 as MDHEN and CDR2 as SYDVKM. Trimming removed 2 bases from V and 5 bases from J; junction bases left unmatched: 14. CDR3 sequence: CASSLREQGAPVVDTQYF. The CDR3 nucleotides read TGTGCCAGCAGTTTACGTGAACAGGGGGCGCCGGTGGTAGATACGCAGTATTTT.

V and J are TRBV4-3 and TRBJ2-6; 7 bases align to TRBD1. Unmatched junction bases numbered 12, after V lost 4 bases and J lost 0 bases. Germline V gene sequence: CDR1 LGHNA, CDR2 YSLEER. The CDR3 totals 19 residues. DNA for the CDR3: TGCGCCAGCAGCCCCGCAGCCGGGACAGTAAACTCTGGGGCCAACGTCCTGACTTTC. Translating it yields CASSPAAGTVNSGANVLTF.

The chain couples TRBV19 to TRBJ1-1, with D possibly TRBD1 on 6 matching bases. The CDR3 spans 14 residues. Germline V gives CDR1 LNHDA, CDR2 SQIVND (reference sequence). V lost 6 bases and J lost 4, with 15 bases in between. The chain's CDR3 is CASRARGAGTEAFF. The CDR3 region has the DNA TGTGCCAGTAGGGCCCGGGGGGCGGGCACTGAAGCTTTCTTT.

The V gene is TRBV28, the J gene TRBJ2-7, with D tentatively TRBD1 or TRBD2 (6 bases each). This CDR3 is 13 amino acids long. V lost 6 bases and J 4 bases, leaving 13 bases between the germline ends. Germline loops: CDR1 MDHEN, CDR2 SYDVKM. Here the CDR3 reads CASRGGRRYEQYF. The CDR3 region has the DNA TGTGCCAGCAGAGGGGGGCGACGGTACGAGCAGTACTTC.

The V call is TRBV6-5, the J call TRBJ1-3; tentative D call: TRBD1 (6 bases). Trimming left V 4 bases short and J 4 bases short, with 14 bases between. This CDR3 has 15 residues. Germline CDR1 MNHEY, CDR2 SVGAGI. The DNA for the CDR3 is TGTGCCAGCAGTTCCTCCGGGGGGCCAGGAAACACCATATATTTT. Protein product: CASSSSGGPGNTIYF.

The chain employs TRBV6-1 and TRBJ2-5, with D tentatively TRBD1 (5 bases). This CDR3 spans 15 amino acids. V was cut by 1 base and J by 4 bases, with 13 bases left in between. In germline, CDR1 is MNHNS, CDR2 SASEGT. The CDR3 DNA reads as TGTGCCAGCAGTGAAGTTACGACAGAACCAGAGACCCAGTACTTC. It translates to CASSEVTTEPETQYF.

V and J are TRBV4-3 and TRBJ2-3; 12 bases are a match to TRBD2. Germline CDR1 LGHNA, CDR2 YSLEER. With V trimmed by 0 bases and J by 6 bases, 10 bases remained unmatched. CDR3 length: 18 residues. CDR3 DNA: TGCGCCAGCAGCCAAGATAGGTGGACTAGCGGGGTCGGGGATACGCAGTATTTT. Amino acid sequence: CASSQDRWTSGVGDTQYF.

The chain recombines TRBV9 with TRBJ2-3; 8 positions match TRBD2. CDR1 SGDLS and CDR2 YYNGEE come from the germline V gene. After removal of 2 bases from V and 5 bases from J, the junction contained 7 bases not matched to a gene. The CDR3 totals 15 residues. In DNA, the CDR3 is TGTGCCAGCAGCGTTCAAGCGGGGGCCCAAGATACGCAGTATTTT. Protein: CASSVQAGAQDTQYF.

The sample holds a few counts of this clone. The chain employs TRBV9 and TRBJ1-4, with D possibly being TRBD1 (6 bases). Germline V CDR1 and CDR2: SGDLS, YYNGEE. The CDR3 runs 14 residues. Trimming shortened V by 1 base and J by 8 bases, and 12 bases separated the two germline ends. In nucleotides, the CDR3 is TGTGCCAGCAGCGTAATGGACAGAGGGGAAAAACTGTTTTTT. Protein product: CASSVMDRGEKLFF.

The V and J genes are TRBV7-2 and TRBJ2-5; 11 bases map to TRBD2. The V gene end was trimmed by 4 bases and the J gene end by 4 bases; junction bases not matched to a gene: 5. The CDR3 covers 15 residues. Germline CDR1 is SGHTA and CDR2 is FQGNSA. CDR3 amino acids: CASSYSGGALETQYF. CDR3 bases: TGTGCCAGCAGCTATAGCGGGGGGGCCTTAGAGACCCAGTACTTC. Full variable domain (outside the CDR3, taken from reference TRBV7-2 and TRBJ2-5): GAGVSQSPSNKVTEKGKDVELRCDPISGHTALYWYRQSLGQGLEFLIYFQGNSAPDKSGLPSDRFSAERTGGSVSTLTIQRTQQEDSAVYLCASSYSGGALETQYFGPGTRLLVL.

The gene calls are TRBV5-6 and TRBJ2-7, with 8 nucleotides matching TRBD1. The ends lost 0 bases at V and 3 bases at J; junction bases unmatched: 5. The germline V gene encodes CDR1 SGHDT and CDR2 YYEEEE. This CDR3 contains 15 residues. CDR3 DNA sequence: TGTGCCAGCAGCTTGGGGACAGGGAGTTACTACGAGCAGTACTTC. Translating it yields CASSLGTGSYYEQYF.

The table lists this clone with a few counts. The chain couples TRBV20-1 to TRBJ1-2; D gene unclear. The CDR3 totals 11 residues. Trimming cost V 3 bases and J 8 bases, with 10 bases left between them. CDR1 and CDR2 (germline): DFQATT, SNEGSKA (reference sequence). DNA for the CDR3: TGCAGTGCTAGGATGCCCGCGGGCTACACCTTC. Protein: CSARMPAGYTF.

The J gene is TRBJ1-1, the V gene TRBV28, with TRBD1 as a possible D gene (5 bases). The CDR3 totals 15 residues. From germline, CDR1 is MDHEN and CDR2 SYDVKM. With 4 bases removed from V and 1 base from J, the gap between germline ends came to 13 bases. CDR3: CASSYPRGENTEAFF. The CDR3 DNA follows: TGTGCCAGCAGTTACCCCCGGGGGGAGAACACTGAAGCTTTCTTT.

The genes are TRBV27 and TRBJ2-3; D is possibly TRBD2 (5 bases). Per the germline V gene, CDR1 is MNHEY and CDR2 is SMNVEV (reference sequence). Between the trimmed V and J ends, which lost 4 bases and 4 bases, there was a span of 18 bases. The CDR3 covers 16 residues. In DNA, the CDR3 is TGTGCCAGCAGTTCGATTGGAGGATCCTTCCCAGATACGCAGTATTTT. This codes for CASSSIGGSFPDTQYF.

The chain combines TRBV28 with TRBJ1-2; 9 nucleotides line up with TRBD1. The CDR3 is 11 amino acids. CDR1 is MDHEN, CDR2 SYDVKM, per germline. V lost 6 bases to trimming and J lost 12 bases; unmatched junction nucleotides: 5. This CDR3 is CASRIQGANTF. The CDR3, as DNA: TGTGCCAGCAGGATACAGGGGGCCAACACCTTC.

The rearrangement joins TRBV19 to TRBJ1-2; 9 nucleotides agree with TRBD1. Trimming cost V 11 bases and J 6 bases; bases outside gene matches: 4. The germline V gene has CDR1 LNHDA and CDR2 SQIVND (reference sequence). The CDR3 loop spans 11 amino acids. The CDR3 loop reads CASQGADGYTF. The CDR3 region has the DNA TGTGCCTCACAGGGGGCCGATGGCTACACCTTC.

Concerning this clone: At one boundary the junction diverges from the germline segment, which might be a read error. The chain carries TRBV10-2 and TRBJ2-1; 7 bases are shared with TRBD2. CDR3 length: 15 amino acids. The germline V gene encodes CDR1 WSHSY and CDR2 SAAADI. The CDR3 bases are TGCGCCAGCAGTGAAGGGACTACCTCCGACAATGAGCAGTTCTTC. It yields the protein CASSEGTTSDNEQFF.

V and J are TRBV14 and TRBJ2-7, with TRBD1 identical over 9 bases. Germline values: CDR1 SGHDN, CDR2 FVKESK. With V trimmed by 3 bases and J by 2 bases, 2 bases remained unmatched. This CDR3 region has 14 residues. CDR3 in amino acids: CASSQGQGPYEQYF. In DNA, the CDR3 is TGTGCCAGCAGCCAGGGACAGGGTCCCTACGAGCAGTACTTC.

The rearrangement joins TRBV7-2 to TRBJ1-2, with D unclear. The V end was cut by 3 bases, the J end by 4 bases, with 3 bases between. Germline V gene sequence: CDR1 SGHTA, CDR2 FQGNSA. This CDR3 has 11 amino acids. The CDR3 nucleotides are TGTGCCAGCAGCTTCGGCTATGGCTACACCTTC. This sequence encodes CASSFGYGYTF.

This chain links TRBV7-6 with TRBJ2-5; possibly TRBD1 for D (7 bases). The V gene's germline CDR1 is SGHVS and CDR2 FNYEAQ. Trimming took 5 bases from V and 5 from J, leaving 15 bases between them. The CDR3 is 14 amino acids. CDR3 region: CASSVRGVRETQYF. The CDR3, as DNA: TGTGCCAGCAGCGTCAGGGGGGTTAGGGAGACCCAGTACTTC.

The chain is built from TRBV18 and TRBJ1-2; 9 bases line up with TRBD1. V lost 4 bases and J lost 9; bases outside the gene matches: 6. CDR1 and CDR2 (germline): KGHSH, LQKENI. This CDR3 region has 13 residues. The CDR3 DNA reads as TGTGCCAGCTCACGGGACAGGGAGATTAGCTACACCTTC. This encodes CASSRDREISYTF.

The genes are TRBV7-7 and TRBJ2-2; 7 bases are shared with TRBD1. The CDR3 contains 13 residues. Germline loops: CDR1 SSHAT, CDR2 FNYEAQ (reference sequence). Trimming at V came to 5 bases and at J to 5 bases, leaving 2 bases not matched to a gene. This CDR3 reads CASSLQGTGELFF. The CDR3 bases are TGTGCCAGCAGCCTACAGGGGACCGGGGAGCTGTTTTTT.

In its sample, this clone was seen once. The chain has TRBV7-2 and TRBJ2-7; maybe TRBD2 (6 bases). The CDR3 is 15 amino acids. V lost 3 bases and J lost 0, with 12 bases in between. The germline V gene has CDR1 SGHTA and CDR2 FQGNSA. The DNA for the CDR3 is TGTGCCAGCAGCTTCCCAGCGGGTCCCTCCTACGAGCAGTACTTC. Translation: CASSFPAGPSYEQYF.

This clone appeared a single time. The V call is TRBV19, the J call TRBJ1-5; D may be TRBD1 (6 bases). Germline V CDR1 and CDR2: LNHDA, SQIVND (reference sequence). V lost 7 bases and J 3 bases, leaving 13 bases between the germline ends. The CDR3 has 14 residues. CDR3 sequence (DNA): TGTGCCAGTAAAAGGGGGGGTTACAATCAGCCCCAGCATTTT. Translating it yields CASKRGGYNQPQHF.

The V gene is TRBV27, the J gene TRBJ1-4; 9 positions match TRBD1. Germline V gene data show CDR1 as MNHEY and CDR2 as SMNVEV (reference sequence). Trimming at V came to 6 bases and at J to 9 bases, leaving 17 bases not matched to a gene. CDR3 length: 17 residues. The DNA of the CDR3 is TGTGCCAGCAGCCGGGACAGGGTTTTTACCGGGTACCAAAAACTGTTTTTT. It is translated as CASSRDRVFTGYQKLFF.

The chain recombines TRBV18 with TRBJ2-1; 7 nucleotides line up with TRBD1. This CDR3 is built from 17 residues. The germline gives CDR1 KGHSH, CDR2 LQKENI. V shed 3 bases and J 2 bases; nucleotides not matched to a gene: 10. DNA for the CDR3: TGTGCCAGCTCACCGGAAGTTCGGGACAGAACCTACAATGAGCAGTTCTTC. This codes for CASSPEVRDRTYNEQFF. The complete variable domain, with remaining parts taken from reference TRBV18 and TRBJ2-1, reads NAGVMQNPRHLVRRRGQEARLRCSPMKGHSHVYWYRQLPEEGLKFMVYLQKENIIDESGMPKERFSAEFPKEGPSILRIQQVVRGDSAAYFCASSPEVRDRTYNEQFFGPGTRLTVL.

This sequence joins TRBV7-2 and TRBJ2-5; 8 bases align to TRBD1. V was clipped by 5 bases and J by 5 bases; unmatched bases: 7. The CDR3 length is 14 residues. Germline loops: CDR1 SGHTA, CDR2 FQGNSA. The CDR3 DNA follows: TGTGCCAGCAGCACCCGGACAGGGAGGGAGACCCAGTACTTC. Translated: CASSTRTGRETQYF.

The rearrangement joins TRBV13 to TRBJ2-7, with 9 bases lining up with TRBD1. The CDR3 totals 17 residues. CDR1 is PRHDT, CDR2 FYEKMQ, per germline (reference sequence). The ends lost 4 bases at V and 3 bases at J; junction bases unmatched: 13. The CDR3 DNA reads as TGTGCCAGCAGCTGGACCTCCGGCGGGACAGGGTACTACGAGCAGTACTTC. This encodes CASSWTSGGTGYYEQYF.

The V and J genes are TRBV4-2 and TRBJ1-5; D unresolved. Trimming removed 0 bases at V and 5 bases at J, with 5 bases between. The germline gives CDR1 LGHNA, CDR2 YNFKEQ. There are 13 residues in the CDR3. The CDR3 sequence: CASSQDWDQPQHF. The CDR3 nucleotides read TGTGCCAGCAGCCAAGATTGGGATCAGCCCCAGCATTTT.